This T cell receptor (beta chain) was profiled in a study of cytomegalovirus exposure and HLA in healthy donors (dated by TCRdb to the late 2010s). About the investigation overall: An earlier analysis of several hundred of the donors reported 276 Gb of sequence data and 117 million unique TCR beta sequences from 190 million or so T cells. A later genetic analysis took genome-wide SNP genotypes for about three fifths of the 666 donors and used that subset as a discovery cohort. Four or five DR-DQ haplotypes were handled as single units for association and clustering because linkage in the cohort was strong. Typing coverage differed by locus: A, B, C, DRB1 and DQB1 were typed in roughly 629-640 donors, DQA1 in about 550, DPA1 in approximately 600, and DPB1 in roughly 470. Across about 370 genotyped donors of the cohort, an average of 235,054 unique TCR beta nucleotide sequences per donor were sequenced, and approximately 17% of those sequences were non-productive. All discovery cohort repertoires had been generated on a single sequencing platform. Class I and class II HLA loci were covered by the typing at four-digit resolution. The study combined high-throughput TCR immunosequencing, statistical association of individual TCRs with disease status, and machine learning to predict cytomegalovirus infection status. The study aimed to test whether signatures of past pathogen exposure could be identified by cataloging public T cell receptors. Rather than drawing on any new phenotypic data, the later analysis identified candidate immune exposures from TCR beta sequences and the way those sequences occurred across donors. An earlier analysis of 587 of the donors used high-throughput TCR beta sequencing to judge whether each TCR beta V gene segment behaved as functional or pseudogenic. The study used immunosequencing to profile the T cell repertoires of more than 650 subjects and linked those repertoires to cytomegalovirus serostatus. A separate validation cohort of over a hundred different subjects was used in addition to the approximately 670-subject first cohort. Donor age, sex, ethnicity and CMV serostatus were compiled alongside the repertoire data. The genetic ancestry cluster associated with self-reported Caucasian donors included 80% to 90% of the roughly 380 genotyped donors. To study patterns of TCR occurrence, a later analysis re-analyzed previously published TCR beta repertoires from around 670 donors and added high-resolution HLA genotyping. Approximately 310 gigabases of sequencing data and 70 million to 85 million unique TCR sequences were included in an early release covering about 700 HLA-typed donors. General conclusions and limits of the study: HLA typing was unavailable for some donors at each locus, so association tests used only the typed subset. Broadly in line with IMGT annotations, most TCR beta V segments showed up in productive rearrangements about 87% or about 30% of the time in an earlier analysis of 587 of the donors. Compared with equally common non-associated chains, HLA-associated TCR beta chains in a later analysis were more clonally expanded and had lower generation probabilities. A few of the identified cytomegalovirus-associated TCR beta chains were confirmed in vitro to be specific for cytomegalovirus antigens. Several of the top co-occurrence clusters appeared to be linked to parvovirus B19, influenza, CMV and Epstein-Barr virus, according to a later analysis. The authors suggested that the approach could potentially be generalized to other disease states and immunological phenotypes. Cytomegalovirus status was reported to be diagnosed by the classifier with high specificity and sensitivity in both the original and validation cohorts. In a later analysis, most CMV-associated TCR beta chains were found to appear HLA-restricted, with HLA associations seemingly driven largely by CMV exposure. A further reported finding was that TCR beta sequences accurately predicted the HLA-A and HLA-B alleles for most subjects in the first cohort. Specific HLA alleles were associated with 16,951 TCR beta sequences at a false discovery rate of 0.05 in a later analysis. A later genetic analysis associated a missense DCLRE1C variant with V-gene and J-gene trimming of TCR beta chains, and an independent cohort replicated the association. Most TCR sequences were seen in very few donors, while some public TCRs were found in many individuals. In the study, around 160 TCR beta chains were listed as associated with cytomegalovirus. The sequencing pipeline was judged likely to have produced a cluster of highly shared sequence variants as a technical artifact. Linkage disequilibrium might explain the correlated functional status among segregating V segments, but an unknown experimental factor could not be ruled out. In a later genetic analysis, fewer N-insertions in productive TCRs were reported among donors in an Asian-associated ancestry cluster than the approximately 710-donor mean. CMV serostatus was the only immune exposure information available for the cohort. When HLA alleles, especially DR and DQ, strongly co-occurred, TCR associations were difficult to assign to individual alleles. According to a later analysis, TCR association rates differed among HLA loci, with DRB1 alleles showing the most associated TCRs and HLA-C alleles showing the fewest. Some IMGT-functional V segments, including TRBV6-2 and TRBV6-3, could not be distinguished by the 87-base-pair reads and were therefore excluded. This cohort had only TCR beta chains sequenced, and the lack of alpha or paired-chain data limited which features could be detected. Roughly uniform sequencing depth across donors was assumed in presence/absence analyses, although this assumption may not hold. Because counts were too low, about 18 rarely observed V segments, including chromosome 9 orphons, were excluded from the earlier analysis of 500 to 700 of the donors.

Trimming costs V 4 bases and J 3 bases, and their ends lie 14 bases apart. From cysteine to phenylalanine, the CDR3 is 14 amino acids long. Of the read, only the CDR3 DNA is kept; its 42 bases are in frame from base 1. As encoded in the germline V gene, CDR1 is SGHRS while CDR2 is YFSETQ. In its sample, this clone was seen a few times. What this receptor recognizes is not known. No much larger clone is present one base from it, and per-base qualities are unavailable. Receptor amplification or capture employed the immunoSEQ multiplex PCR assay. For the multiplex PCR, a mixture combining 60 forward primers for TCR Vbeta segments and 13 reverse primers for TCR Jbeta segments was used. A multiplex PCR assay on genomic DNA amplified the CDR3 region of rearranged TCR beta genes. The amplified TCR beta libraries were sequenced on the Illumina HiSeq System as 87-base-pair reads. On the study's bioinformatics: In a later analysis, approximately 74 million unique TCR beta chains were counted across the approximately 640 repertoires, and roughly 11 million of these chains were shared by at least two donors. Raw reads were error-corrected and collapsed into unique sequences by a nearest-neighbor algorithm in which closely related sequences were merged to remove PCR and sequencing errors. To assign V, D and J gene segments, CDR3 sequences were aligned to IMGT reference sequences. For a sequence to be retained, at least a six-nucleotide match to both a V gene segment and a J gene segment was required. Rearrangements were called productive when the CDR3 lacked stop codons and stayed in frame with V and J; all others were non-productive. CDR3 was defined according to IMGT convention as the region running from the second conserved V-encoded cysteine to the conserved J-encoded phenylalanine. The earlier analysis of about 560 of the donors excluded any sequence lacking an unambiguous match to a single V gene segment. In an earlier analysis of 450 to 750 of the donors, a V segment was called functional when productive rearrangements were above 56.7%, and segregating when the standard deviation between donors exceeded 5%. A statistical classification framework was built for diagnosing cytomegalovirus status from the catalog of TCR beta chain sequences. A later analysis assigned V and J genes by comparing TCR nucleotide sequences with IMGT/GENE-DB human TR gene sequences. Using the TCRdist pipeline, a later analysis assigned CDR3 sequences along with most-parsimonious VDJ recombination scenarios. In a later analysis, each TCR beta chain was defined by its CDR3 amino acid sequence together with its V-gene family, and reads lacking a unique V-gene family were excluded. In a later analysis, fewer than 600 highly shared, low-generation-probability nucleotide sequences were removed to address suspected cross-contamination and a sequencing artifact. In a later analysis, a clonal expansion index was calculated for each public chain from normalized within-repertoire ranks of inferred template counts. In a later analysis, generation probabilities were computed using a VDJ recombination model fitted to out-of-frame rearrangements, and the results were checked against IGoR. A later analysis scored TCR-TCR, TCR-HLA and TCR-CMV co-occurrence with hypergeometric tests, applying a repertoire-size bias correction to TCR pairs. A later analysis estimated false discovery rates by permuting HLA or CMV assignments 20 times. In a later analysis, co-occurring TCRs were grouped using DBSCAN, and TCRdist sequence similarity was added for clustering within HLA-allele-positive subsets. Co-occurrence clustering excluded repertoires with fewer than 30,000 or more than 120,000 public chains, plus five with anomalous nucleotide sharing. The immuneACCESS repertoire file appears here via TCRdb, limited to in-frame rearrangements. These files lack a portion of the clones; in checked studies, under half of the deficit traces to unresolved V genes, and the cause of the others is not known. The V and J calls and clone size were taken over from that table, and D and trimming were inferred from the DNA. Across this sample there are hundreds of thousands of clones, with 75% seen only once. Approximately 1.7% of the sample is taken by the ten largest.

In total, 600 or so healthy bone marrow donors made up the cohort. All cohort members were sampled while nominally healthy, although unrecorded immune exposures were likely present. The donor was CMV seronegative and was included in the group of 352 seronegative cohort members. Every donor gave a peripheral blood sample, and the peripheral blood mononuclear cells from that sample were used for TCR beta sequencing. Genomic DNA extraction from the blood cell samples was performed with the Qiagen DNeasy Blood Extraction Kit. The sequence was collected from a woman in her twenties or thirties in good health and CMV-seronegative. Here the chain combines TRBV5-1 and TRBJ2-7, with no confidently assigned D gene. The sequencing input was PBMCs. For the CDR3, the sequence is CASSTSRGSYEQYF. The DNA is TGCGCCAGCAGCACCAGCCGCGGTAGCTACGAGCAGTACTTC. The full variable domain, with segments outside the CDR3 supplied by the reference TRBV5-1 and TRBJ2-7 proteins, appears as KAGVTQTPRYLIKTRGQQVTLSCSPISGHRSVSWYQQTPGQGLQFLFEYFSETQRNKGNFPGRFSGRQFSNSRSEMNVSTLELGDSALYLCASSTSRGSYEQYFGPGTRLTVT.